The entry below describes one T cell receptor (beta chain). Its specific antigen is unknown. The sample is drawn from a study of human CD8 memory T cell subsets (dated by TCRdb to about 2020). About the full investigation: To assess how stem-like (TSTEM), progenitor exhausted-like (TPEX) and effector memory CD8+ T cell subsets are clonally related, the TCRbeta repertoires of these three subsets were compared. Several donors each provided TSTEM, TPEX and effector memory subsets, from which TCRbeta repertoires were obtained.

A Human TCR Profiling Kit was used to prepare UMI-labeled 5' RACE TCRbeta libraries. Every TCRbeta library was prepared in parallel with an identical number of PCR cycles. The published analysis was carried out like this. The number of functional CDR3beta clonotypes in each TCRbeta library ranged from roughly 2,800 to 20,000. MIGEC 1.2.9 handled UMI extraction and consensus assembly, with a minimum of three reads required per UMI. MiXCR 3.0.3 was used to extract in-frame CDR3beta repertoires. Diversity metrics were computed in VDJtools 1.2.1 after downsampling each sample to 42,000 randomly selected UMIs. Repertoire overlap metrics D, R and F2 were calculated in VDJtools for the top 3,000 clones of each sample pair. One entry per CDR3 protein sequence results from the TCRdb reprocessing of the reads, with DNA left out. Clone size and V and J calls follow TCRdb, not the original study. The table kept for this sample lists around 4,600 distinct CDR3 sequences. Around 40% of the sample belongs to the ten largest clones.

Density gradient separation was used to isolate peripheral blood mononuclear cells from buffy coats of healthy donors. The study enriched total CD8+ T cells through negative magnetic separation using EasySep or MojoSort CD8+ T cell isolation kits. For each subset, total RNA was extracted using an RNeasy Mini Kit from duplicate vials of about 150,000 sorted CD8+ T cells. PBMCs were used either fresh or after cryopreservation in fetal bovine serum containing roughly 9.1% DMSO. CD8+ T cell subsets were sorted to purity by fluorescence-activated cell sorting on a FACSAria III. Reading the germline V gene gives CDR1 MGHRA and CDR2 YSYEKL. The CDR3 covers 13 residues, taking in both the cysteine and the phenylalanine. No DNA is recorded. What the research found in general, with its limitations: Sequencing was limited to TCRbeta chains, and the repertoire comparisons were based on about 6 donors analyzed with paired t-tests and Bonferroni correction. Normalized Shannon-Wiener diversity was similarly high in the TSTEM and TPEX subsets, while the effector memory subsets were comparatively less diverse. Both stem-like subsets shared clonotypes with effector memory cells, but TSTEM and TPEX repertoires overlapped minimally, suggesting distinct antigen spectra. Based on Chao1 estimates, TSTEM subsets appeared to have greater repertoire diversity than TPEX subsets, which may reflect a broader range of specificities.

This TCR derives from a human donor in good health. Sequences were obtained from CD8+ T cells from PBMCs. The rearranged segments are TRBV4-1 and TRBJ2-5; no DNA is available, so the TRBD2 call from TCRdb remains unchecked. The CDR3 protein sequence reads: CASSHQGGKTQYF.